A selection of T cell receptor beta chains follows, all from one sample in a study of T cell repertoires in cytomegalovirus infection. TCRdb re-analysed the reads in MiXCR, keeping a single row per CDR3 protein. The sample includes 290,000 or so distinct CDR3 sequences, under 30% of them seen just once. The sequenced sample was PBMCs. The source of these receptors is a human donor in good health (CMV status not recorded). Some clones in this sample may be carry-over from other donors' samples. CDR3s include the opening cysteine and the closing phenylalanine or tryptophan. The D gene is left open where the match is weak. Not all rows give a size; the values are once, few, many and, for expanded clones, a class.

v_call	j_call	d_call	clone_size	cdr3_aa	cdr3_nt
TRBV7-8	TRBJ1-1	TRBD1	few	CASTGQATMNTEAFF	TGTGCCTCTACGGGACAGGCAACAATGAACACTGAAGCTTTCTTT
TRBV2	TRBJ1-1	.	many	CASSETVNTEAFF	TGTGCCAGCAGTGAAACTGTGAACACTGAAGCTTTCTTT
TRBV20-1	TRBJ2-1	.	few	CSATSDSRYNEQFF	TGCAGTGCTACCTCGGACAGCCGATACAATGAGCAGTTCTTC
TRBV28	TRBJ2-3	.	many	CASSLYSGNTDTQYF	TGTGCCAGCAGTTTATACAGCGGTAACACAGATACGCAGTATTTT
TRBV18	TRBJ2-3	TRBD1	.	CASSPPGTGSTDTQYF	TGTGCCAGCTCACCACCCGGGACAGGCAGCACAGATACGCAGTATTTT
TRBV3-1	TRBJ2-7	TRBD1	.	CASSPRAGTGGRYEQYF	TGTGCCAGCAGCCCTAGAGCCGGGACAGGGGGCAGGTACGAGCAGTACTTC
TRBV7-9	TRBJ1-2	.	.	CASSLAKTRYGYTF	TGTGCCAGCAGCTTAGCCAAGACACGCTATGGCTACACCTTC
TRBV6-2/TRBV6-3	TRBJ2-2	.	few	CASSGGRLNTGELFF	TGTGCCAGCAGTGGGGGACGGCTGAACACCGGGGAGCTGTTTTTT
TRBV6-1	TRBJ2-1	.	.	CASNFDSFYNEQFF	TGTGCCAGCAACTTTGACAGCTTCTACAATGAGCAGTTCTTC
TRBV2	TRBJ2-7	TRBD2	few	CASNPQNGGEEYF	TGTGCCAGCAACCCTCAAAATGGGGGGGAGGAGTACTTC
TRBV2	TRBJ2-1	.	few	CASSPQIGGRNNEQFF	TGTGCCAGCAGTCCTCAGATAGGGGGAAGGAACAATGAGCAGTTCTTC
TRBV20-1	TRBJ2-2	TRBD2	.	CSAPAGLSTGELFF	TGCAGTGCTCCAGCGGGGCTCAGCACCGGGGAGCTGTTTTTT
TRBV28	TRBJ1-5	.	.	CASSPRQDRPQHF	TGTGCCAGCAGTCCCAGACAGGACAGGCCCCAGCATTTT
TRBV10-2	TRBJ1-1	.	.	CASSDPRDEAFF	TGCGCCAGCAGTGACCCCAGAGATGAAGCTTTCTTT
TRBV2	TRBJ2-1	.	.	CASSRRGAGGYYNEQFF	TGTGCCAGCAGTCGAAGGGGGGCAGGGGGATACTACAATGAGCAGTTCTTC
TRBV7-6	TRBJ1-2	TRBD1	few	CASSHAGTGRSYTF	TGTGCCAGCAGCCACGCCGGGACAGGGAGGAGCTACACCTTC
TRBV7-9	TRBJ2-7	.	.	CASSLAAGDYYEQYF	TGTGCCAGCAGCTTAGCGGCAGGGGACTACTACGAGCAGTACTTC
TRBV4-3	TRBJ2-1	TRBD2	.	CASSQDLGLAGDNEQFF	TGCGCCAGCAGCCAAGACCTAGGACTAGCGGGCGACAATGAGCAGTTCTTC
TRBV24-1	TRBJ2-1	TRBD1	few	CATSDLGTGTASSYNEQFF	TGTGCCACCAGTGATTTAGGGACAGGGACGGCCAGCTCCTACAATGAGCAGTTCTTC
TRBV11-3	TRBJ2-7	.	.	CASSLDSYYEQYF	TGTGCCAGCAGCTTAGACAGCTACTACGAGCAGTACTTC
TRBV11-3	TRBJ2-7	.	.	CASSSGGREFGEQYF	TGTGCCAGCAGCTCTGGGGGGCGGGAGTTTGGAGAGCAGTACTTC
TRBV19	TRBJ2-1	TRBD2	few	CASSRSGGISREQFF	TGTGCCAGTAGCCGGTCGGGGGGGATTAGTCGCGAGCAGTTCTTC
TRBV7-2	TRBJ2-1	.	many	CASSLRRREDNEQFF	TGTGCCAGCAGCTTGAGGAGGAGGGAAGACAATGAGCAGTTCTTC
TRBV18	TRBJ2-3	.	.	CASSPPSVGDTQYF	TGTGCCAGCTCACCCCCATCAGTCGGAGATACGCAGTATTTT
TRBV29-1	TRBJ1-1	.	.	CSVHRIMNTEAFF	TGCAGCGTCCACAGGATCATGAACACTGAAGCTTTCTTT
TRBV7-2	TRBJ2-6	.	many	CASSSFRTLTF	TGTGCCAGCAGCTCCTTCAGGACCCTGACTTTC
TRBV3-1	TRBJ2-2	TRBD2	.	CASSQGGRASGELFF	TGTGCCAGCAGCCAAGGCGGGAGGGCCTCCGGGGAGCTGTTTTTT
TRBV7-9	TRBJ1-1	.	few	CASTIYTEAFF	TGTGCCAGCACCATTTACACTGAAGCTTTCTTT
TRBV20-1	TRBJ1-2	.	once	CSARIPQLRGYTF	TGCAGTGCTAGGATCCCCCAACTGCGTGGCTACACCTTC
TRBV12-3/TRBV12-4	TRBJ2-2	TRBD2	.	CASSLSSGSGYTGELFF	TGTGCCAGCAGTTTGTCTAGCGGGAGTGGTTACACCGGGGAGCTGTTTTTT
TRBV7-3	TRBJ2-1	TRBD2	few	CASSFLAGVDGSYNEQFF	TGTGCCAGCAGCTTTCTAGCGGGAGTAGATGGCTCCTACAATGAGCAGTTCTTC
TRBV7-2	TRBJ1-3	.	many	CASSLGPALSGNTIYF	TGTGCCAGCAGCTTAGGACCAGCGCTCTCTGGAAACACCATATATTTT
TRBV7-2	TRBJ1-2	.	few	CASSPTARGGYTF	TGTGCCAGCAGCCCTACAGCCCGCGGTGGCTACACCTTC